Shown below are 18 T cell receptor beta chains from a single sample sequenced in a study of blood T cell repertoires in COVID-19. Sequencing was performed with immunoSEQ multiplex PCR; in TCRdb, only in-frame clones are kept and a portion is missing. The sample lists just over 250,000 clones; about 87% were seen once. Sequencing was done on a sample of peripheral blood. Every receptor here comes from a man between 60 and 70 years old who had recovered from COVID-19.

This chain uses TRBV7-8 with TRBJ2-7; possible D gene TRBD1, 5 bases. V dropped 5 bases and J dropped 3 bases, with 14 bases sitting between them. The CDR3 totals 14 residues. Germline-derived CDR1 and CDR2 are SGHVS and FQNEAQ. DNA for the CDR3: TGTGCCAGCAGCGGGGCGCAGGGCCTCTACGAGCAGTACTTC. As protein: CASSGAQGLYEQYF.

V usage is TRBV10-3 and J usage is TRBJ1-1; D gene ambiguous. The germline V gene has CDR1 ENHRY and CDR2 SYGVKD. V dropped 3 bases and J dropped 1 base, with 12 bases sitting between them. This CDR3 spans 15 amino acids. CDR3 sequence: CAISDPVEGNTEAFF. In DNA, the CDR3 is TGTGCCATCAGTGACCCTGTGGAGGGGAACACTGAAGCTTTCTTT.

The chain combines TRBV19 with TRBJ2-7, with 9 bases fitting TRBD1. The J segment lost 1 base and the V segment lost 5 bases, leaving 0 bases of the junction unmatched. This CDR3 region has 13 residues. The germline V gene encodes CDR1 LNHDA and CDR2 SQIVND (reference sequence). The CDR3, as DNA: TGTGCCAGTAGTGGGACAGGGTCCTACGAGCAGTACTTC. Translated: CASSGTGSYEQYF.

This chain connects TRBV24-1 to TRBJ2-2; 7 nucleotides agree with TRBD1. Per the germline V gene, CDR1 is KGHDR and CDR2 is SFDVKD. This CDR3 has 17 amino acids. After removal of 4 bases from V and 3 bases from J, the junction contained 10 bases not matched to a gene. CDR3 region: CATSDRTPGQHTGELFF. CDR3 in DNA: TGTGCCACCAGTGACCGGACCCCGGGACAGCACACCGGGGAGCTGTTTTTT.

The V call is TRBV7-3, the J call TRBJ2-5; 7 bases line up with TRBD2. This CDR3 spans 14 amino acids. CDR1 is SGHTA and CDR2 is FQGTGA in the germline V gene. The junction had 4 bases not matched to a gene; V was cut back by 5 bases and J by 1 base. The CDR3 nucleotides read TGTGCCAGCAGCCCCAGCGGGGCCCAAGAGACCCAGTACTTC. This translates into CASSPSGAQETQYF. Full variable domain (remainder filled in from reference TRBV7-3 and TRBJ2-5): GAGVSQTPSNKVTEKGKYVELRCDPISGHTALYWYRQSLGQGPEFLIYFQGTGAADDSGLPNDRFFAVRPEGSVSTLKIQRTERGDSAVYLCASSPSGAQETQYFGPGTRLLVL.

The chain recombines TRBV6-5 with TRBJ1-4; tentative D call: TRBD1 (5 bases). Between the trimmed V and J ends, which lost 6 bases and 6 bases, there was a span of 11 bases. Per the germline V gene, CDR1 is MNHEY and CDR2 is SVGAGI. This CDR3 is built from 13 residues. The CDR3 DNA follows: TGTGCCAGCAGAGACGACAGTTATGAAAAACTGTTTTTT. Its protein product is CASRDDSYEKLFF.

V usage is TRBV16 and J usage is TRBJ1-5; D ambiguous. V lost 2 bases, J lost 1 base, and 9 bases lay in between. CDR1 is KGHSY, CDR2 FQNENV, per germline. This CDR3 is built from 15 residues. CDR3 coding DNA: TGTGCCAGCAGCCAAACCAGGTCCAGCAATCAGCCCCAGCATTTT. This encodes CASSQTRSSNQPQHF.

This rearrangement joins TRBV6-1 to TRBJ2-7, with TRBD1 as a possible D gene (5 bases). The CDR3 spans 12 residues. Germline assignment: CDR1 MNHNS and CDR2 SASEGT. V lost 2 bases and J lost 9, with 11 bases in between. This CDR3 is CASSEQGLRQYF. The DNA for the CDR3 is TGTGCCAGCAGTGAACAGGGCCTCCGGCAGTACTTC.

The J gene is TRBJ1-3, the V gene TRBV28; 7 bases align to TRBD1. The germline V gene encodes CDR1 MDHEN and CDR2 SYDVKM. Trimming took 6 bases from V and 0 from J; bases not matched to a gene: 2. The CDR3 covers 14 residues. The CDR3 nucleotides are TGTGCCAGCAGCCCAGGGGGCTCTGGAAACACCATATATTTT. Translation gives CASSPGGSGNTIYF.

This clone is a singleton in its sample. The V call is TRBV6-5, the J call TRBJ1-4; D might be TRBD1 (5 bases). The CDR3 extends over 14 amino acids. The V gene's germline CDR1 is MNHEY and CDR2 SVGAGI. The CDR3 nucleotides read TGTGCTACTAAAAGGACAAGGGGCGATGAAAAACTGTTTTTT. Its translation: CATKRTRGDEKLFF.

The rearrangement joins TRBV5-5 to TRBJ2-3; 8 bases map to TRBD2. The CDR3 runs 16 residues. Germline assignment: CDR1 SGHKS and CDR2 YYEKEE (reference sequence). V shed 6 bases, J shed 3 bases, and the junction held 12 bases outside the gene matches. This CDR3 reads CASIPGGAFRTDTQYF. CDR3 DNA: TGTGCCAGCATCCCGGGGGGGGCGTTCCGAACAGATACGCAGTATTTT.

This sequence joins TRBV7-9 and TRBJ1-4, with D unresolved. This CDR3 has 14 amino acids. With 5 bases removed from V and 4 bases from J, the gap between germline ends came to 11 bases. CDR1 SEHNR and CDR2 FQNEAQ come from the germline V gene (reference sequence). CDR3 amino acids: CASSDPRINEKLFF. CDR3 nucleotide sequence: TGTGCCAGCAGCGATCCGAGGATTAATGAAAAACTGTTTTTT. Filled out from reference TRBV7-9 and TRBJ1-4, the complete variable domain reads DTGVSQNPRHKITKRGQNVTFRCDPISEHNRLYWYRQTLGQGPEFLTYFQNEAQLEKSRLLSDRFSAERPKGSFSTLEIQRTEQGDSAMYLCASSDPRINEKLFFGSGTQLSVL.

The chain links TRBV7-9 to TRBJ2-5; 14 bases match TRBD2. CDR1 SEHNR and CDR2 FQNEAQ come from the germline V gene (reference sequence). V lost 5 bases, J lost 4 bases, and 6 bases stayed unmatched. The CDR3 is 16 residues long. For the CDR3, the DNA is TGTGCCAGCAGCCCAGGGGGACTAGCGGGGGTAGAGACCCAGTACTTC. Translating gives CASSPGGLAGVETQYF.

This clone appeared once. CDR3 DNA: TGTGCCAGCAGACGGGGAGTGGGGGAGACCCAGTACTTC. The encoded protein is CASRRGVGETQYF. This rearrangement joins TRBV11-1 to TRBJ2-5, with D possibly being TRBD2 (5 bases). Germline assignment: CDR1 SGHAT and CDR2 FQDESV (reference sequence). Trimming cost V 6 bases and J 5 bases, with 13 bases left between them. This CDR3 comprises 13 residues.

The CDR3 sequence is CASSIWGGSSYNEQFF. CDR3 nucleotides: TGTGCCAGTAGTATTTGGGGGGGGAGCTCCTACAATGAGCAGTTCTTC. The J gene is TRBJ2-1, the V gene TRBV19; 7 bases fit TRBD2. This CDR3 spans 16 amino acids. The V gene's germline CDR1 is LNHDA and CDR2 SQIVND (reference sequence). V lost 3 bases to trimming and J lost 0 bases; unmatched junction nucleotides: 5.

The chain employs TRBV5-6 and TRBJ1-5; possibly TRBD1 for D (5 bases). This CDR3 spans 12 amino acids. The germline CDR1 and CDR2 sequences are SGHDT and YYEEEE. V dropped 0 bases and J dropped 9 bases, with 7 bases sitting between them. The CDR3 sequence: CASSLGGGPQHF. The CDR3 coding sequence is TGTGCCAGCAGCTTGGGCGGGGGGCCCCAGCATTTT. Full variable domain (rest looked up from reference TRBV5-6 and TRBJ1-5): DAGVTQSPTHLIKTRGQQVTLRCSPKSGHDTVSWYQQALGQGPQFIFQYYEEEERQRGNFPDRFSGHQFPNYSSELNVNALLLGDSALYLCASSLGGGPQHFGDGTRLSIL.

This rearrangement joins TRBV5-1 to TRBJ2-5, with a weak D call TRBD1 (5 bases). Germline V gene data show CDR1 as SGHRS and CDR2 as YFSETQ. CDR3 length: 14 amino acids. The V end was cut by 6 bases, the J end by 6 bases, with 18 bases between. CDR3 coding DNA: TGCGCCAGCACCCCGCGCGCAGGGCAGCAGACCCAGTACTTC. It encodes CASTPRAGQQTQYF.

DNA of the CDR3: TGTGCCAGCAGCTCCTCCTCGACAGGGCACTATGGCTACACCTTC. Its protein is CASSSSSTGHYGYTF. This chain joins TRBV13 and TRBJ1-2, with TRBD1 matching over 7 bases. Germline CDR1 is PRHDT and CDR2 is FYEKMQ (reference sequence). V lost 4 bases and J lost 3; bases outside the gene matches: 8. This CDR3 contains 15 residues.